This TCR beta chain stems from a study of glioma-infiltrating T cells. Study observations and caveats: Gliomas, especially low-grade, showed above-expected tissue-blood divergence; non-neoplastic patients showed below.

TCR alpha and beta CDR3 regions were amplified from RNA using iRepertoire nested multiplex PCR. TCRdb redid the calling of the multiplex PCR reads with MiXCR, one entry per CDR3 protein. The profile shows under 150,000 distinct CDR3 sequences, around 40% of them singletons. About this clonotype itself: Its antigen remains unknown.

The CDR3 spans 14 residues. Looked up from germline, CDR1 is MDHEN and CDR2 is SYDVKM. Trimming cost V 4 bases and J 3 bases, with 12 bases left between them. Sequenced: glioma tissue, nonneoplastic brain tissue, or PBMCs (not recorded which). The receptor was isolated from a human donor with low-grade glioma or glioblastoma, undergoing nonglioma brain surgery, or in good health (not recorded which). The genes are TRBV28 and TRBJ1-2; maybe TRBD1 (5 bases). In nucleotides, the CDR3 is TGTGCCAGCAGTTGGCGCGGGGCATACTATGGCTACACCTTC. This gives the protein CASSWRGAYYGYTF.